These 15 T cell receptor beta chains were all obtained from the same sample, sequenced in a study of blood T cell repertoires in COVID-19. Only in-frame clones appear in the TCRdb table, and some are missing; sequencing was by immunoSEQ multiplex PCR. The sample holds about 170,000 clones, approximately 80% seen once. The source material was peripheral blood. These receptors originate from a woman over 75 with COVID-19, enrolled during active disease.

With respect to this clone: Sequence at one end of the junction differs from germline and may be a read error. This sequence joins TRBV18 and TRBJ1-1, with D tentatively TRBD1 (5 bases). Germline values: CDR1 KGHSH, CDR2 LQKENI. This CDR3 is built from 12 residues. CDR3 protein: CASSPRQGRLLF. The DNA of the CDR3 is TGTGCCAGCTCACCACGTCAGGGTCGCCTCCTCTTT. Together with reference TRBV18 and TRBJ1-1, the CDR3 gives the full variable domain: NAGVMQNPRHLVRRRGQEARLRCSPMKGHSHVYWYRQLPEEGLKFMVYLQKENIIDESGMPKERFSAEFPKEGPSILRIQQVVRGDSAAYFCASSPRQGRLLFGQGTRLTVV.

CDR3 coding DNA: TGCGCCAGCAGCTTGGGACTAGCGGGACTCAATGAGCAGTTCTTC. Its protein is CASSLGLAGLNEQFF. The V and J genes are TRBV5-1 and TRBJ2-1; TRBD2 matches 11 bases. This CDR3 is built from 15 residues. The germline CDR1 and CDR2 sequences are SGHRS and YFSETQ. The J segment lost 6 bases and the V segment lost 0 bases, leaving 2 bases of the junction unmatched.

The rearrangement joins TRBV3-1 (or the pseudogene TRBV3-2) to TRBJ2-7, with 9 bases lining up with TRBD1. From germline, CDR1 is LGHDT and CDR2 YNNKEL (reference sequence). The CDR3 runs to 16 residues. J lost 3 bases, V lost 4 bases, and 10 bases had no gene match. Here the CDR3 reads CASSRQGGMGNYEQYF. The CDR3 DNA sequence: TGTGCCAGCAGCCGACAGGGGGGCATGGGTAACTACGAGCAGTACTTC.

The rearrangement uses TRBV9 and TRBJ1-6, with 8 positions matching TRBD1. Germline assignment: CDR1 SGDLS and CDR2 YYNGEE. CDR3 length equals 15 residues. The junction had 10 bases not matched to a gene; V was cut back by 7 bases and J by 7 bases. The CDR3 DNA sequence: TGTGCCAGCCAGGGGGCAGGGGTGATAAATTCACCCCTCCACTTT. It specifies CASQGAGVINSPLHF.

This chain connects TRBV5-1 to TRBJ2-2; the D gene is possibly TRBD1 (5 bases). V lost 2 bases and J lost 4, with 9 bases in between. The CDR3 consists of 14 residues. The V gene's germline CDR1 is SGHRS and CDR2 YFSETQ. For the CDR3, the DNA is TGCGCCAGCAGCTTTAATCAGGGCACCGGGGAGCTGTTTTTT. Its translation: CASSFNQGTGELFF.

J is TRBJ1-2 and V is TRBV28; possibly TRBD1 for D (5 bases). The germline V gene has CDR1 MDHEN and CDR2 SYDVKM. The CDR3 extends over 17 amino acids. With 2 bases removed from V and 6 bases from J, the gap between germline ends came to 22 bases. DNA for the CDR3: TGTGCCAGCAGTTTAGCGGGACGGACCCTGCTCCAAAATGGCTACACCTTC. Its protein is CASSLAGRTLLQNGYTF.

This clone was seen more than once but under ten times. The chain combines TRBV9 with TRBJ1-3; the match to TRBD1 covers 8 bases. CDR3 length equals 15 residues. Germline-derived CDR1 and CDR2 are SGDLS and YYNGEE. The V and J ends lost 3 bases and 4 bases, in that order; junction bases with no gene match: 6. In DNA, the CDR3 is TGTGCCAGCAGCGAGACAGGGGTAACGGGAAACACCATATATTTT. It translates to CASSETGVTGNTIYF.

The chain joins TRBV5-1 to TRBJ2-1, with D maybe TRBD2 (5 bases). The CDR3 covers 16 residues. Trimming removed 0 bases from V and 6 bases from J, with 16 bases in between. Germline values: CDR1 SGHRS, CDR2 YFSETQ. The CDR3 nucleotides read TGCGCCAGCAGCTTGGATTCAGGACTGGGAATCAATGAGCAGTTCTTC. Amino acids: CASSLDSGLGINEQFF.

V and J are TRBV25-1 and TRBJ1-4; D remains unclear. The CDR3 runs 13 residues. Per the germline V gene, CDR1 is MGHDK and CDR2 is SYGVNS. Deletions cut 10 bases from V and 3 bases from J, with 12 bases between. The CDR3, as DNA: TGTGCCACCGGGAGGGCTGCTAATGAAAAACTGTTTTTT. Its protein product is CATGRAANEKLFF.

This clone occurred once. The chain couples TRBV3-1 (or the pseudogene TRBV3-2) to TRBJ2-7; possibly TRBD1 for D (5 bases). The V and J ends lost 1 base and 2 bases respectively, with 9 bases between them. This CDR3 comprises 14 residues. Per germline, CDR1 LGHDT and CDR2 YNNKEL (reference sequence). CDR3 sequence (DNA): TGTGCCAGCAGCCAAGGGACAAGGACCTACGAGCAGTACTTC. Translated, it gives CASSQGTRTYEQYF.

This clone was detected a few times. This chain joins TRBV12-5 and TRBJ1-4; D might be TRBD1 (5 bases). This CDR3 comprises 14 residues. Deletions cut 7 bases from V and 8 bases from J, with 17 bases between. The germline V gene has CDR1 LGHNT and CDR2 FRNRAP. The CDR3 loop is CASARSGEEEKLFF. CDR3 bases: TGTGCTAGTGCCAGGTCGGGGGAAGAGGAAAAACTGTTTTTT. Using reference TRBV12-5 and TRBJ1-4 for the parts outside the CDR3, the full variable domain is DARVTQTPRHKVTEMGQEVTMRCQPILGHNTVFWYRQTMMQGLELLAYFRNRAPLDDSGMPKDRFSAEMPDATLATLKIQPSEPRDSAVYFCASARSGEEEKLFFGSGTQLSVL.

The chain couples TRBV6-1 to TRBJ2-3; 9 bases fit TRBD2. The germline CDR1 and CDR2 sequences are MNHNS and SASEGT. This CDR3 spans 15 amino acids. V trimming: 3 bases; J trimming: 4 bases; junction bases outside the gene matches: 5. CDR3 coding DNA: TGTGCCAGCAGTGACACTAGCGGGCTCGCAGATACGCAGTATTTT. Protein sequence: CASSDTSGLADTQYF.

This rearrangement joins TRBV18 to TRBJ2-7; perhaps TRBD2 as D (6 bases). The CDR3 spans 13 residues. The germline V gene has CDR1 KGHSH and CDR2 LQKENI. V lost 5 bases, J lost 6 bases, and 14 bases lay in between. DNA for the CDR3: TGTGCCAGCTCAGGAGGGGCCGGAGGCGAGCAGTACTTC. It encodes CASSGGAGGEQYF.

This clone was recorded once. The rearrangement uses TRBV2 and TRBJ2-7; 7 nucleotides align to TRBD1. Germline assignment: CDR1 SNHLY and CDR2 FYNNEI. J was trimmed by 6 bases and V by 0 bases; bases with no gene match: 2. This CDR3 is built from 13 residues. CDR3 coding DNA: TGTGCCAGCAGTGAAGCACAGGGGAGCGAGCAGTACTTC. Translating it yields CASSEAQGSEQYF.

The DNA of the CDR3 is TGTGCCACCAGCAGAGATCCGAGGATTAATTCACCCCTCCACTTT. Translating gives CATSRDPRINSPLHF. The chain combines TRBV15 with TRBJ1-6, with no clear D. Trimming removed 0 bases from V and 6 bases from J, with 9 bases in between. The CDR3 extends over 15 amino acids. Germline lookup yields CDR1 LNHNV and CDR2 YYDKDF (reference sequence).